The 14 T cell receptor beta chains below come from one sample, sequenced in a study of T cells in Graves' hyperthyroidism and ophthalmopathy. Amplification targeted TCR beta CDR3 regions from RNA transcripts. The HTBI primer set served for first-round RT-PCR of the TCR CDR3. TCRdb used MiXCR to reprocess the multiplex PCR reads, holding one entry per CDR3 protein. The table has some 600,000 distinct CDR3 sequences, about 43% seen once. Sequencing was performed on peripheral blood or thyroid tissue (not recorded which). Receptors were obtained from a young woman with Graves' hyperthyroidism.

The CDR3 region is CSASRHYEQYF. CDR3 nucleotides: TGCAGTGCTAGTAGGCACTACGAGCAGTACTTC. The chain joins TRBV20-1 to TRBJ2-7, with D hard to call. The CDR3 extends over 11 amino acids. V was trimmed by 3 bases and J by 3 bases, leaving 6 bases between them. The germline V gene has CDR1 DFQATT and CDR2 SNEGSKA (reference sequence).

This chain uses TRBV7-9 with TRBJ1-5; TRBD1 might be the D (6 bases). The CDR3 consists of 16 residues. Germline CDR1 and CDR2: SEHNR and FQNEAQ (reference sequence). The V and J ends lost 5 bases and 1 base respectively, with 15 bases between them. The CDR3 DNA sequence: TGTGCCAGCAGCCAAGGGGGAGTCGGAAGCAATCAGCCCCAGCATTTT. Translating gives CASSQGGVGSNQPQHF.

The chain uses TRBV15 and TRBJ2-6, with unresolved D. The V gene lost 3 bases and the J gene lost 0 bases, with 9 bases spanning the gap. The CDR3 extends over 16 amino acids. Germline V lookup: CDR1 LNHNV, CDR2 YYDKDF (reference sequence). CDR3 region: CATSSLQLSGANVLTF. In DNA, the CDR3 is TGTGCCACCAGCAGCCTCCAGCTCTCTGGGGCCAACGTCCTGACTTTC.

For this clonotype: At one boundary the junction diverges from the germline segment, which might be a read error. The genes are TRBV7-9 and TRBJ2-2; 10 nucleotides line up with TRBD1. Looked up from germline, CDR1 is SEHNR and CDR2 is FQNEAQ (reference sequence). This CDR3 is built from 9 residues. CDR3 sequence reads: CASSPGQGF. CDR3 in DNA: TGTGCCAGCAGCCCGGGACAGGGGTTT.

The J gene is TRBJ1-5, the V gene TRBV19; a weak D match, TRBD1 (5 bases). The germline gives CDR1 LNHDA, CDR2 SQIVND (reference sequence). CDR3 size: 15 residues. The V end lost 9 bases, the J end lost 3 bases, and 18 bases lay between the germline ends. This CDR3 is CASSPDTDHNQPQHF. CDR3 DNA sequence: TGTGCCAGCAGCCCGGACACGGACCACAATCAGCCCCAGCATTTT.

This clonotype has only a few counts. The J gene is TRBJ2-7, the V gene TRBV7-9; D remains ambiguous. The CDR3 sequence is 16 residues long. Germline CDR1 reads SEHNR; CDR2 reads FQNEAQ (reference sequence). V was clipped by 1 base and J by 2 bases, with 15 bases between them. This chain's CDR3 is CASSLEGPSSAYEQYF. The DNA for the CDR3 is TGTGCCAGCAGCTTAGAAGGGCCTAGTTCGGCCTACGAGCAGTACTTC.

In this sample, this clonotype turned up many times. This sequence joins TRBV7-8 and TRBJ1-2; no clear D. Germline V lookup: CDR1 SGHVS, CDR2 FQNEAQ. Trimming took 4 bases from V and 3 from J, leaving 15 bases between them. This CDR3 has 15 amino acids. DNA of the CDR3: TGTGCCAGCAGCTGGTCGGGCAGATCTGACTATGGCTACACCTTC. This translates into CASSWSGRSDYGYTF.

This clonotype was counted many times. The V gene is TRBV2, the J gene TRBJ1-4; 8 bases match TRBD1. The V segment lost 4 bases and the J segment 8 bases; nucleotides outside the gene matches: 9. Per germline, CDR1 SNHLY and CDR2 FYNNEI. This CDR3 comprises 15 residues. Written as DNA, the CDR3 is TGTGCCAGCAGTGGAGGGACAGGACGGATGGAAAAACTGTTTTTT. Amino acid sequence: CASSGGTGRMEKLFF. The full variable domain, rest sourced from reference TRBV2 and TRBJ1-4, is EPEVTQTPSHQVTQMGQEVILRCVPISNHLYFYWYRQILGQKVEFLVSFYNNEISEKSEIFDDQFSVERPDGSNFTLKIRSTKLEDSAMYFCASSGGTGRMEKLFFGSGTQLSVL.

The chain has TRBV29-1 and TRBJ2-7; 15 bases agree with TRBD2. In germline, CDR1 is SQVTM, CDR2 ANQGSEA. The ends lost 5 bases at V and 5 bases at J; junction bases unmatched: 7. This CDR3 is 15 amino acids long. As DNA, the CDR3 is TGCAGCGTTTCTGGACTAGCGGGAGGGTCCCACGAGCAGTACTTC. Translating gives CSVSGLAGGSHEQYF.

This clonotype occurred once. This chain connects TRBV7-3 to TRBJ2-7; a weak D match, TRBD2 (6 bases). V lost 5 bases, J lost 0 bases, and 17 bases lay in between. From germline, CDR1 is SGHTA and CDR2 FQGTGA. There are 16 residues in the CDR3. The CDR3 reads CASSQLAGTDSYEQYF. CDR3 in DNA: TGTGCCAGCAGCCAACTGGCCGGGACTGACTCCTACGAGCAGTACTTC.

This clonotype was recorded at least ten times. The chain links TRBV29-1 to TRBJ2-7; D not certain. Germline CDR1 SQVTM, CDR2 ANQGSEA. The V and J ends lost 2 bases and 3 bases respectively, with 5 bases between them. CDR3 size: 11 residues. The CDR3 loop reads CSVELGYEQYF. CDR3 nucleotides: TGCAGCGTTGAACTCGGCTACGAGCAGTACTTC.

The rearrangement joins TRBV2 to TRBJ1-5; D might be TRBD1 (6 bases). The germline V gene has CDR1 SNHLY and CDR2 FYNNEI. With 9 bases removed from V and 7 bases from J, the gap between germline ends came to 16 bases. The CDR3 runs to 13 residues. CDR3 in amino acids: CASQWGRGQPQHF. The CDR3, as DNA: TGTGCCAGTCAGTGGGGGCGCGGACAGCCCCAGCATTTT.

This clonotype was seen repeatedly, ten times or more. This chain uses TRBV25-1 with TRBJ2-7; TRBD1 agrees at 8 bases. CDR1 is MGHDK and CDR2 is SYGVNS in the germline V gene. The CDR3 length is 14 residues. The V and J ends lost 6 bases and 1 base, in that order; junction bases with no gene match: 5. CDR3 nucleotides: TGTGCCAGCAGATCGACAGGGGAGTCCTACGAGCAGTACTTC. As protein: CASRSTGESYEQYF.

This chain connects TRBV29-1 to TRBJ1-6; possible D gene TRBD1, 5 bases. The CDR3 length is 13 residues. The germline V and J ends were trimmed by 4 bases and 10 bases, with 14 bases remaining between them. CDR1 and CDR2 (germline): SQVTM, ANQGSEA. The CDR3 protein is CSVAGDPGSPLHF. The CDR3 DNA follows: TGCAGCGTTGCTGGGGACCCTGGGTCACCCCTCCACTTT.